The 10 T cell receptor beta chains listed next were all sequenced from one sample in a study of blood T cell repertoires in COVID-19. Using immunoSEQ multiplex PCR, the repertoire was profiled, and TCRdb retains in-frame clones only, with some absent. This table holds around 250,000 clones, 80% to 90% found once. Source material: PBMCs or T cells enriched from blood (not recorded which). The receptors come from a woman aged 45-60 years who had been exposed to COVID-19.

The table lists this clone with a count of one. V gene TRBV10-2 combines with J gene TRBJ2-3; 7 positions match TRBD2. Looked up from germline, CDR1 is WSHSY and CDR2 is SAAADI. The ends lost 9 bases at V and 3 bases at J; junction bases unmatched: 3. There are 12 residues in the CDR3. CDR3 region: CASASGTDTQYF. The CDR3 DNA reads as TGCGCCAGTGCTAGCGGAACAGATACGCAGTATTTT.

The chain employs TRBV3-1 (or the pseudogene TRBV3-2) and TRBJ1-1; D is unclear. The V gene's germline CDR1 is LGHDT and CDR2 YNNKEL (reference sequence). Trimming removed 4 bases at V and 7 bases at J, with 13 bases between. This CDR3 is built from 13 residues. CDR3 loop: CASSRDIGYEAFF. The CDR3 DNA sequence: TGTGCCAGCAGCCGAGACATCGGTTATGAAGCTTTCTTT.

This clone has just one count. The chain couples TRBV7-8 to TRBJ2-7; D not certain. V lost 5 bases to trimming and J lost 1 base, with 12 bases between them. CDR1 SGHVS and CDR2 FQNEAQ come from the germline V gene. The CDR3 is made up of 14 amino acids. This CDR3 reads CASSPQEQSYEQYF. CDR3 in DNA: TGTGCCAGCAGCCCCCAGGAACAGTCCTACGAGCAGTACTTC.

The chain is built from TRBV5-1 and TRBJ1-4; 7 bases map to TRBD1. The CDR3 loop spans 15 amino acids. The junction had 7 bases not matched to a gene; V was cut back by 0 bases and J by 8 bases. CDR1 SGHRS and CDR2 YFSETQ come from the germline V gene. CDR3 sequence (DNA): TGCGCCAGCAGCTTGGGGGGGACAGAAAAGGAAAAACTGTTTTTT. This translates into CASSLGGTEKEKLFF.

The V gene is TRBV7-2, the J gene TRBJ1-2, with D perhaps matching TRBD1 (5 bases). The CDR3 is 14 amino acids. The germline gives CDR1 SGHTA, CDR2 FQGNSA. With 1 base removed from V and 5 bases from J, the gap between germline ends came to 11 bases. The CDR3 DNA follows: TGTGCCAGCAGCTTAGACAGGTCCCCGTATGGCTACACCTTC. It is translated as CASSLDRSPYGYTF.

The CDR3 DNA is TGCAGCGTTGCAGTAAGAGGGACTGAAGCTTTCTTT. Its translation: CSVAVRGTEAFF. The V call is TRBV29-1, the J call TRBJ1-1; D not certain. Looked up from germline, CDR1 is SQVTM and CDR2 is ANQGSEA. Between the trimmed V and J ends, which lost 4 bases and 5 bases, there was a span of 11 bases. The CDR3 has 12 residues. The complete variable domain, with remaining parts taken from reference TRBV29-1 and TRBJ1-1, reads SAVISQKPSRDICQRGTSLTIQCQVDSQVTMMFWYRQQPGQSLTLIATANQGSEATYESGFVIDKFPISRPNLTFSTLTVSNMSPEDSSIYLCSVAVRGTEAFFGQGTRLTVV.

V is TRBV29-1 and J is TRBJ2-5, with 8 bases fitting TRBD1. From germline, CDR1 is SQVTM and CDR2 ANQGSEA. The CDR3 length is 13 residues. CDR3: CVGGRGLGETQYF. CDR3 nucleotides: TGCGTCGGGGGCAGGGGGCTTGGAGAGACCCAGTACTTC.

The V and J genes are TRBV27 and TRBJ2-1; 15 nucleotides line up with TRBD2. CDR1 is MNHEY and CDR2 is SMNVEV in the germline V gene (reference sequence). The V and J ends lost 6 bases and 7 bases, in that order; junction bases with no gene match: 7. CDR3 length: 16 residues. CDR3 sequence reads: CASRYSGTSGGNEQFF. CDR3 coding DNA: TGTGCCAGCAGGTACTCCGGGACTAGCGGGGGGAATGAGCAGTTCTTC.

The chain joins TRBV29-1 to TRBJ2-7, with D possibly matching TRBD1 (6 bases). CDR3 length: 14 residues. V lost 2 bases and J lost 5, with 16 bases in between. The germline V gene has CDR1 SQVTM and CDR2 ANQGSEA. This chain's CDR3 is CSVERGTGWDEQYF. Written as DNA, the CDR3 is TGCAGCGTTGAAAGGGGGACGGGGTGGGACGAGCAGTACTTC.

The chain combines TRBV6-2 or TRBV6-3 with TRBJ2-5; perhaps TRBD1 as D (6 bases). Germline CDR1 reads MNHEY; CDR2 reads SVGEGT. CDR3 size: 16 residues. V lost 6 bases and J 2 bases, leaving 19 bases between the germline ends. The CDR3 region has the DNA TGTGCCAGCAGCTCCCAGGGGTGGACAGCACAAGAGACCCAGTACTTC. Amino acid sequence: CASSSQGWTAQETQYF.